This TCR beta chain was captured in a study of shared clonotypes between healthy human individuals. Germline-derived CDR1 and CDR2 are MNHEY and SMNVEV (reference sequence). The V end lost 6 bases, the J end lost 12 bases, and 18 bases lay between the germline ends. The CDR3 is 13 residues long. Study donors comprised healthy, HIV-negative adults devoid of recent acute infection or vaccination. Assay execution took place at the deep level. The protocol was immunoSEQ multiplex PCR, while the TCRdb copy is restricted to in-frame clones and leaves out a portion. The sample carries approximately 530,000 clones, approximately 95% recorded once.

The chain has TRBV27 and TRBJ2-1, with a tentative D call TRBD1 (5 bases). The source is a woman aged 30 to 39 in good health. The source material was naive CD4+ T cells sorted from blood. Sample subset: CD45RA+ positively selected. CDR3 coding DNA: TGTGCCAGCAGCTTAATACGGGCAAGGGGGCAGTTCTTC. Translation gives CASSLIRARGQFF.